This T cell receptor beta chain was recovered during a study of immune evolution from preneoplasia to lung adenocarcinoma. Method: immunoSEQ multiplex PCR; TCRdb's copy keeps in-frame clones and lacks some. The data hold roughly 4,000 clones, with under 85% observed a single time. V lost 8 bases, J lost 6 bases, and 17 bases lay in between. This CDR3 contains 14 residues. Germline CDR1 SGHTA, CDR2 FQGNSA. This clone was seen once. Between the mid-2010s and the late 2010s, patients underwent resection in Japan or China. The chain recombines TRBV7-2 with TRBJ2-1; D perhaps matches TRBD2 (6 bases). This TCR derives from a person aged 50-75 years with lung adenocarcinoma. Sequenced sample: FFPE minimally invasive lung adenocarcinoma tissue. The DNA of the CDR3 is TGTGCCAGCCACTCCCCCACTAGCTCCAATGAGCAGTTCTTC. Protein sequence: CASHSPTSSNEQFF.